The 18 T cell receptor beta chains reported below all come from one sample, sequenced in a study of regulatory T cells in long-lasting Graves disease. As to time point: newly diagnosed GD, antithyroid drugs for less than 3 months. RNA from PBMCs was the source of the TCR library. Sequencing libraries for TCR beta were prepared with iRepertoire HTBI primers and Arm-PCR of CDR3 regions. TCRdb called the multiplex PCR reads again in MiXCR, with one record for every CDR3 protein. The table includes a few hundred thousand distinct CDR3 sequences, approximately 16% detected once. The data were also submitted as part of a second study, on T cells in Graves' hyperthyroidism and ophthalmopathy.

Sequencing was performed on peripheral blood mononuclear cells (PBMCs), taken at new diagnosis, from a patient treated with antithyroid drugs. The receptors were gathered from a woman in her thirties or forties with Graves disease.

This clonotype was found many times. V and J are TRBV28 and TRBJ2-7; 8 nucleotides align to TRBD1. After removal of 5 bases from V and 3 bases from J, the junction contained 9 bases not matched to a gene. The CDR3 runs 15 residues. The germline gives CDR1 MDHEN, CDR2 SYDVKM. CDR3 sequence reads: CASSPETGANYEQYF. CDR3 bases: TGTGCCAGCAGTCCTGAGACAGGGGCGAACTACGAGCAGTACTTC.

The chain combines TRBV6-1 with TRBJ2-5, with 9 positions matching TRBD1. The assigned J gene may be wrong: the sequence end matches TRBJ2-1 better. Germline loops: CDR1 MNHNS, CDR2 SASEGT. The CDR3 consists of 15 residues. As DNA, the CDR3 is TGTGCCAGCCACCCACTCGGGGACAGGGAAGGGGAGCAGTTCTTC. Its translation is CASHPLGDREGEQFF.

This chain links TRBV20-1 with TRBJ2-7; 7 bases match TRBD2. From germline, CDR1 is DFQATT and CDR2 SNEGSKA (reference sequence). V lost 1 base and J lost 0; bases outside the gene matches: 6. The CDR3 is 15 amino acids. This CDR3 reads CSARAASGFSYEQYF. CDR3 in DNA: TGCAGTGCTAGAGCGGCTAGCGGTTTCTCCTACGAGCAGTACTTC.

This clonotype was seen repeatedly, ten times or more. J is TRBJ2-1 and V is TRBV29-1, with D possibly matching TRBD2 (5 bases). Trimming left V 5 bases short and J 3 bases short, with 11 bases between. The CDR3 covers 13 residues. The germline gives CDR1 SQVTM, CDR2 ANQGSEA. The DNA of the CDR3 is TGCAGCGTTCTCAGCGGATACTACAATGAGCAGTTCTTC. This codes for CSVLSGYYNEQFF.

The table lists this clonotype with a few counts. This chain joins TRBV15 and TRBJ1-4; a weak D match, TRBD1 (6 bases). Germline V gene sequence: CDR1 LNHNV, CDR2 YYDKDF (reference sequence). Trimming pared 4 bases from V and 7 bases from J, leaving 10 bases between. The CDR3 sequence is 13 residues long. The CDR3 region has the DNA TGTGCCACCAGCACGGGAGGGGGTGAAAAACTGTTTTTT. Translation gives CATSTGGGEKLFF.

This chain links TRBV3-1 with TRBJ2-2; 9 bases line up with TRBD2. V shed 1 base and J 0 bases; nucleotides not matched to a gene: 3. In germline, CDR1 is LGHDT, CDR2 YNNKEL (reference sequence). The CDR3 spans 17 residues. As DNA, the CDR3 is TGTGCCAGCAGCCAAGTCTCTAGCGGGACGAACACCGGGGAGCTGTTTTTT. It encodes CASSQVSSGTNTGELFF. Full variable domain (rest looked up from reference TRBV3-1 and TRBJ2-2): DTAVSQTPKYLVTQMGNDKSIKCEQNLGHDTMYWYKQDSKKFLKIMFSYNNKELIINETVPNRFSPKSPDKAHLNLHINSLELGDSAVYFCASSQVSSGTNTGELFFGEGSRLTVL.

This clonotype turned up a few times. The J gene is TRBJ1-4, the V gene TRBV15; unclear D gene. Germline CDR1 is LNHNV and CDR2 is YYDKDF (reference sequence). CDR3 length equals 14 residues. Trimming stripped 8 bases from V and 4 bases from J, with 14 bases between. The CDR3 sequence is CATGRDKVNEKLFF. The DNA of the CDR3 is TGTGCCACCGGCCGAGACAAGGTTAATGAAAAACTGTTTTTT.

This clonotype was observed many times. The chain carries TRBV20-1 and TRBJ2-1; TRBD1 aligns across 11 bases. Looked up from germline, CDR1 is DFQATT and CDR2 is SNEGSKA (reference sequence). Trimming cost V 1 base and J 9 bases; bases outside gene matches: 11. This CDR3 spans 16 amino acids. The CDR3 bases are TGCAGTGCTAGAGGGAGGGGGACAGGGGGATTTGCTGAGCAGTTCTTC. Protein: CSARGRGTGGFAEQFF.

Ten or more counts support this clonotype. V usage is TRBV14 and J usage is TRBJ2-2; 9 bases line up with TRBD2. The germline V gene encodes CDR1 SGHDN and CDR2 FVKESK. CDR3 size: 17 residues. Trimming took 4 bases from V and 7 from J; bases not matched to a gene: 13. For the CDR3, the DNA is TGTGCCAGCAGCCCCGGTCCGGGACTAGCCCTGTACGGGGAGCTGTTTTTT. Protein product: CASSPGPGLALYGELFF.

The V gene is TRBV7-9, the J gene TRBJ2-1; D is unresolved. V was pared by 7 bases and J by 10 bases, with 14 bases between. This CDR3 has 12 amino acids. From germline, CDR1 is SEHNR and CDR2 FQNEAQ (reference sequence). The CDR3 bases are TGTGCCAGCATGAGTAGCTCCTCAGAGCAGTTCTTC. Amino acids: CASMSSSSEQFF.

There are many counts of this clonotype. CDR3 protein: CASKGPTYEQYF. The CDR3 DNA is TGTGCCAGCAAGGGACCAACCTACGAGCAGTACTTC. The V call is TRBV2, the J call TRBJ2-7; D may match TRBD1 or TRBD2 (5 bases each). The CDR3 loop spans 12 amino acids. From germline, CDR1 is SNHLY and CDR2 FYNNEI. V was clipped by 7 bases and J by 2 bases, with 9 bases between them.

This clonotype was seen at least ten times. The V call is TRBV2, the J call TRBJ1-1; TRBD1 aligns across 8 bases. From germline, CDR1 is SNHLY and CDR2 FYNNEI. The CDR3 has 13 residues. J gave up 5 bases and V 7 bases, and 6 bases lay outside the gene matches. The CDR3 sequence is CASTLDRETEAFF. CDR3 nucleotide sequence: TGTGCCAGCACCTTGGACAGGGAAACTGAAGCTTTCTTT.

In this sample, this clonotype turned up many times. The chain links TRBV12-3 or TRBV12-4 to TRBJ2-5; D gene ambiguous. V gave up 6 bases and J gave up 5 bases, with 10 bases separating them. The CDR3 covers 12 residues. The CDR3 nucleotides read TGTGCCAGCAGCACCCAAGGGGAGACCCAGTACTTC. Amino acid sequence: CASSTQGETQYF.

The gene calls are TRBV20-1 and TRBJ1-1; 7 bases line up with TRBD1. The V gene's germline CDR1 is DFQATT and CDR2 SNEGSKA (reference sequence). V shed 7 bases and J 2 bases; nucleotides not matched to a gene: 4. The CDR3 contains 12 residues. Here the CDR3 DNA reads TGCAGTGGGACAGGCAGCAACACTGAAGCTTTCTTT. This encodes CSGTGSNTEAFF.

This clonotype was counted at least ten times. The V and J genes are TRBV19 and TRBJ1-1; D is possibly TRBD1 (5 bases). The germline V gene encodes CDR1 LNHDA and CDR2 SQIVND (reference sequence). The CDR3 is made up of 13 amino acids. Trimming took off 5 bases at V and 9 bases at J, with 16 bases between the two ends. The CDR3 sequence: CASSVDSDDKAFF. CDR3 in DNA: TGTGCCAGTAGTGTCGACAGCGATGATAAAGCTTTCTTT.

CDR3 DNA: TGTGCCAGCAGTTACGCCGGACTTCGCACAGATACGCAGTATTTT. Translated, it gives CASSYAGLRTDTQYF. This chain uses TRBV6-2 or TRBV6-3 with TRBJ2-3, with a possible D match to TRBD2 (5 bases). This CDR3 has 15 amino acids. Germline lookup yields CDR1 MNHEY and CDR2 SVGEGT. V lost 2 bases and J lost 1, with 10 bases in between.

This clonotype was detected many times. The gene calls are TRBV9 and TRBJ2-1; 8 nucleotides agree with TRBD2. The CDR3 extends over 17 amino acids. V was clipped by 0 bases and J by 3 bases; unmatched bases: 8. Germline loops: CDR1 SGDLS, CDR2 YYNGEE. In DNA, the CDR3 is TGTGCCAGCAGCGTAGTGCCAGCGGGAGTGCTCTACAATGAGCAGTTCTTC. It encodes CASSVVPAGVLYNEQFF.

The genes are TRBV11-3 and TRBJ2-7; 8 bases agree with TRBD2. Germline lookup yields CDR1 SGHNT and CDR2 YENEEA. V was clipped by 5 bases and J by 4 bases; unmatched bases: 16. The CDR3 has 17 residues. The CDR3 reads CASSLVGREVPIYEQYF. The CDR3 nucleotides read TGTGCCAGCAGCCTCGTCGGGCGGGAGGTGCCTATTTACGAGCAGTACTTC.